Following are 8 T cell receptor beta chains from one sample sequenced in a study of blood T cell repertoires in COVID-19 (dated by TCRdb to the early 2020s). The library was built by means of the immunoSEQ multiplex PCR assay. TCRdb carries this immuneACCESS record with in-frame sequences only. Its versions omit some clonotypes, under half of them owing to an unresolved V gene in the studies checked, with the rest unexplained. Counted in this sample were more than 60,000 clones; roughly 80% of them appeared once. Clones ranked in the top ten supply about 40% of the sample. The specimen sequenced was peripheral blood. The receptors stem from a human donor in a cohort sampled during active COVID-19.

The chain employs TRBV7-3 and TRBJ2-1; 7 bases are a match to TRBD2. This CDR3 contains 15 residues. Germline CDR1 SGHTA, CDR2 FQGTGA. V shed 4 bases, J shed 3 bases, and the junction held 6 bases outside the gene matches. This chain's CDR3 is CASSSQAGLYNEQFF. CDR3 DNA: TGTGCCAGCAGCTCACAAGCGGGGCTCTACAATGAGCAGTTCTTC.

J is TRBJ1-4 and V is TRBV2; 8 bases are a match to TRBD1. This CDR3 contains 14 residues. V trimming: 6 bases; J trimming: 5 bases; junction bases outside the gene matches: 5. The V gene's germline CDR1 is SNHLY and CDR2 FYNNEI. The CDR3 bases are TGTGCCAGCAGGACAGGGGCGAGAAATGAAAAACTGTTTTTT. Translating gives CASRTGARNEKLFF.

This clone was recorded a few times. The V gene is TRBV7-9, the J gene TRBJ1-6, with D possibly TRBD1 on 6 matching bases. The CDR3 sequence is 15 residues long. The V gene's germline CDR1 is SEHNR and CDR2 FQNEAQ (reference sequence). The V and J ends lost 5 bases and 7 bases respectively, with 15 bases between them. CDR3 nucleotide sequence: TGTGCCAGCAGCAGACCCCAGGGGATGAATTCACCCCTCCACTTT. Its translation: CASSRPQGMNSPLHF.

J is TRBJ1-5 and V is TRBV7-9; 10 nucleotides align to TRBD1. Germline V CDR1 and CDR2: SEHNR, FQNEAQ (reference sequence). This CDR3 region has 15 residues. J lost 4 bases, V lost 5 bases, and 5 bases had no gene match. CDR3 DNA: TGTGCCAGCAGCCTCGGGACAGGGGTAAATCAGCCCCAGCATTTT. Its protein product is CASSLGTGVNQPQHF.

The rearrangement joins TRBV4-1 to TRBJ1-2; D gene uncertain. Trimming pared 0 bases from V and 7 bases from J, leaving 18 bases between. CDR1 MGHRA and CDR2 YSYEKL come from the germline V gene. This CDR3 spans 16 amino acids. DNA for the CDR3: TGCGCCAGCAGCCAAGAAATCCCCGGGGTAGCTGGTGGCTACACCTTC. This translates into CASSQEIPGVAGGYTF.

This clone was recorded only once. The chain combines TRBV13 with TRBJ2-7; 7 bases map to TRBD1. The germline V gene has CDR1 PRHDT and CDR2 FYEKMQ (reference sequence). Trimming cost V 5 bases and J 5 bases; bases outside gene matches: 15. The CDR3 runs 16 residues. CDR3 sequence (DNA): TGTGCCAGCAGCCCCACTGGGGACAGAGGCCTCCACGAGCAGTACTTC. This codes for CASSPTGDRGLHEQYF.

The chain couples TRBV20-1 to TRBJ2-7, with 9 bases fitting TRBD1. V gave up 3 bases and J gave up 5 bases; unmatched junction bases: 11. Germline lookup yields CDR1 DFQATT and CDR2 SNEGSKA (reference sequence). CDR3 length equals 15 residues. This CDR3 is CSASFGGQGFHEQYF. The DNA for the CDR3 is TGCAGTGCTAGTTTTGGAGGACAGGGGTTCCACGAGCAGTACTTC.

V is TRBV5-1 and J is TRBJ1-1, with D uncertain. The V gene's germline CDR1 is SGHRS and CDR2 YFSETQ. The CDR3 contains 16 residues. Trimming left V 1 base short and J 7 bases short, with 20 bases between. CDR3 nucleotides: TGCGCCAGCAGCTTGCACTTCGGGGTCGAACATGGTGAAGCTTTCTTT. Translating gives CASSLHFGVEHGEAFF.